The clone carrying this T cell receptor (beta chain) was observed at least ten times. Its antigen is currently unknown. These data belong to a study of T-cell memory formation after mild COVID-19. The CDR3 is 15 amino acids. V was pared by 3 bases and J by 8 bases, with 18 bases between. Germline V gene sequence: CDR1 SGDLS, CDR2 YYNGEE. TCRdb reprocessed the 5' RACE reads with MiXCR, giving one entry per CDR3 protein. The table has about 110,000 distinct CDR3 sequences, around 14% seen once. Regarding the study as a whole: Second-wave clones peaking on day 37 lacked confirmed SARS-CoV-2 specificity. Day 15 to 85 contracting clones showed balanced CD4/CD8; day 15 to 37 expanders favored CD4+. For contracting clones, CD4+ ones sat mainly in CM and EM, CD8+ in EMRA. That cross-reactive memory joined was suggested by some responding clones appearing in pre-infection memory.

Input material: PBMCs or a T cell subset sorted from them (not recorded which). This clonotype was sampled from a man between 18 and 29 years old who had mild COVID-19 (a few samples of this study predate the infection). Cell type and time point are not known. This sequence joins TRBV9 and TRBJ2-1; D may be TRBD1 or TRBD2 (5 bases each). The chain's CDR3 is CASSAGGFAGDEQFF. The CDR3 nucleotides are TGTGCCAGCAGCGCTGGGGGATTTGCTGGTGATGAGCAGTTCTTC. The full variable domain, rest sourced from reference TRBV9 and TRBJ2-1, is DSGVTQTPKHLITATGQRVTLRCSPRSGDLSVYWYQQSLDQGLQFLIQYYNGEERAKGNILERFSAQQFPDLHSELNLSSLELGDSALYFCASSAGGFAGDEQFFGPGTRLTVL.